The clone carrying this T cell receptor beta chain was recorded once. Its antigen is currently unknown. This sample is part of a study of T cells in Graves' hyperthyroidism and ophthalmopathy. Study-wide results and limits: In blood, most of the thyroid clonotypes expanded above 0.001 were also present.

Patients with ophthalmopathy all had a Clinical Activity Score of at least 3, a NOSPECS grade of at least 4 and duration under 3 months. Exclusion of a patient resulted from uncontrolled infection, other autoimmune disease, pregnancy or lactation. Researchers took RNA transcripts and amplified the TCR beta CDR3 regions from them. The HTBI set primed first-round TCR CDR3 RT-PCR. TCRdb itself ran the multiplex PCR reads through MiXCR, one entry per CDR3 protein. The sample yields some 500,000 distinct CDR3 sequences, roughly 25% seen once. V was shortened by 8 bases and J by 8 bases, with 12 bases between the two germline ends. From germline, CDR1 is MNHNS and CDR2 SASEGT. This CDR3 has 11 amino acids.

The gene calls are TRBV6-1 and TRBJ1-2; TRBD1 is a possible D gene (6 bases). This clonotype was sampled from a woman aged 30 to 39 with Graves' ophthalmopathy. Sequenced input: blood. The CDR3 protein is CASARGKGYTF. Written as DNA, the CDR3 is TGTGCCAGCGCCAGGGGAAAAGGCTACACCTTC.